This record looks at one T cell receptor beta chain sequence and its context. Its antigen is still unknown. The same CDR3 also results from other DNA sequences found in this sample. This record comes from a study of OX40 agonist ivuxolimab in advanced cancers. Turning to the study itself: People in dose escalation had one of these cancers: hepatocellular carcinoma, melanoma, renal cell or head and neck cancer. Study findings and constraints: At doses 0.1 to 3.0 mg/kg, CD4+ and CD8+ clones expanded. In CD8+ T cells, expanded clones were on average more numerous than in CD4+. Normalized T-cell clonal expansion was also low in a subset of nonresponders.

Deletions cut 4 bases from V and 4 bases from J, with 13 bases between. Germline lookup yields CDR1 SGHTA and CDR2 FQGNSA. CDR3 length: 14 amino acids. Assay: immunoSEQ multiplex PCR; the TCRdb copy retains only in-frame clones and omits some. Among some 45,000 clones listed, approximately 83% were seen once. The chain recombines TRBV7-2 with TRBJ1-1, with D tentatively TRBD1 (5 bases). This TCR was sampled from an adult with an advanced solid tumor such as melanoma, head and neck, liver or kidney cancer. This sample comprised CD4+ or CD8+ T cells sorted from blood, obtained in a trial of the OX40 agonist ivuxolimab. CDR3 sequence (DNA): TGTGCCAGCAGCTCCCAGGGTGGGGGCACTGAAGCTTTCTTT. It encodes CASSSQGGGTEAFF.